This section outlines one T cell receptor beta chain sequence together with its context. TCRdb called the RT-PCR reads again in MiXCR, with one record for every CDR3 protein. The sample consists of around 180,000 distinct CDR3 sequences, 9.2% of them appearing once. The sample is drawn from a study of response to subunit inactivated influenza vaccine. The clonotype originates from a middle-aged man who received an inactivated influenza vaccine. Sequencing used non-naive T cells sorted from PBMCs, obtained on the day of vaccination.

The CDR3 region has the DNA TGCAGTGCTTTTAGCGGGGGGGCCTTTCGGGAGACCCAGTACTTC. It specifies CSAFSGGAFRETQYF. This chain connects TRBV20-1 to TRBJ2-5, with 11 bases identical to TRBD2. Germline CDR1 DFQATT, CDR2 SNEGSKA (reference sequence). This CDR3 is built from 15 residues. V lost 5 bases and J lost 5; bases outside the gene matches: 10.